The 17 T cell receptor beta chains reported below all come from one sample, sequenced in a study of cytomegalovirus exposure and HLA in healthy donors. With 60 Vbeta and 13 Jbeta primers, the PCR was carried out. Here immunoSEQ multiplex PCR was the method, and the copy in TCRdb shows in-frame clones only, minus some. The sample includes roughly 220,000 clones. The specimen sequenced was PBMCs. These TCRs come from a girl aged 2-15 years in good health and CMV-seropositive.

V is TRBV27 and J is TRBJ2-7; 7 nucleotides line up with TRBD1. V trimming: 0 bases; J trimming: 1 base; junction bases outside the gene matches: 0. The germline V gene encodes CDR1 MNHEY and CDR2 SMNVEV (reference sequence). The CDR3 length is 14 residues. The CDR3, as DNA: TGTGCCAGCAGTTTATCGACAGGGTCCTACGAGCAGTACTTC. Translation gives CASSLSTGSYEQYF.

V gene TRBV10-3 combines with J gene TRBJ1-3; D is undetermined. CDR1 and CDR2 (germline): ENHRY, SYGVKD. Between the trimmed V and J ends, which lost 8 bases and 4 bases, there was a span of 12 bases. The CDR3 extends over 13 amino acids. The CDR3 region is CAIEQSTGNTIYF. The CDR3 nucleotides read TGTGCCATCGAACAGTCAACCGGAAACACCATATATTTT.

V and J are TRBV11-2 and TRBJ2-1; 10 bases agree with TRBD2. This CDR3 is 16 amino acids long. The germline gives CDR1 SGHAT, CDR2 FQNNGV. J gave up 9 bases and V 1 base, and 9 bases lay outside the gene matches. The CDR3 nucleotides are TGTGCCAGCAGCTTAGGCTCTAGCGGGAGACTTACTGAGCAGTTCTTC. This translates into CASSLGSSGRLTEQFF.

This rearrangement joins TRBV19 to TRBJ2-1, with a weak D call TRBD2 (8 bases). Between the trimmed V and J ends, which lost 3 bases and 5 bases, there was a span of 14 bases. Germline CDR1 LNHDA, CDR2 SQIVND (reference sequence). This CDR3 contains 15 residues. The CDR3 DNA sequence: TGTGCCAGTAGTATCGGGACTAGGGGGCACAATGAGCAGTTCTTC. Protein product: CASSIGTRGHNEQFF.

This chain links TRBV5-4 with TRBJ2-7, with TRBD2 matching over 13 bases. The CDR3 consists of 18 residues. CDR1 and CDR2 (germline): SGHNT, YYREEE (reference sequence). With V trimmed by 4 bases and J by 2 bases, 12 bases remained unmatched. CDR3 DNA: TGTGCCAGCAGCCCTGGACTAGCGGGAGTGCAAACGGCCTACGAGCAGTACTTC. Protein: CASSPGLAGVQTAYEQYF.

The rearrangement joins TRBV5-1 to TRBJ2-7; 11 bases agree with TRBD2. V was clipped by 0 bases and J by 4 bases; unmatched bases: 21. The CDR3 runs to 21 residues. Per the germline V gene, CDR1 is SGHRS and CDR2 is YFSETQ. CDR3 region: CASSLDPGRLAGSTVAYEQYF. The CDR3 bases are TGCGCCAGCAGCTTGGACCCGGGGAGACTAGCGGGAAGTACTGTCGCTTACGAGCAGTACTTC.

This chain uses TRBV15 with TRBJ2-1, with D perhaps matching TRBD2 (5 bases). CDR1 and CDR2 (germline): LNHNV, YYDKDF (reference sequence). Trimming pared 5 bases from V and 9 bases from J, leaving 23 bases between. The CDR3 is 16 amino acids. CDR3 amino acids: CATSSGRAVGSSEQFF. CDR3 coding DNA: TGTGCCACCAGCTCCGGGCGGGCTGTTGGGAGTAGTGAGCAGTTCTTC.

V is TRBV9 and J is TRBJ2-5, with unresolved D. This CDR3 contains 12 residues. V dropped 4 bases and J dropped 3 bases, with 7 bases sitting between them. CDR1 SGDLS and CDR2 YYNGEE come from the germline V gene. The CDR3 is CASSYNEETQYF. The CDR3 DNA follows: TGTGCCAGCAGCTACAACGAAGAGACCCAGTACTTC.

Turning to this clone: At one of its ends the junction is not consistent with the germline gene, which may arise from a read error. The V call is TRBV18, the J call TRBJ1-4; tentatively, D is TRBD1 (6 bases). There are 14 residues in the CDR3. Germline V gene lookup returns CDR1 KGHSH and CDR2 LQKENI. CDR3 DNA sequence: TGTGCCAGCTCAGCCGGGACAACCAATGAAAAACTGTTTTTT. This gives the protein CASSAGTTNEKLFF.

The genes are TRBV30 and TRBJ2-7; 11 positions match TRBD2. The CDR3 extends over 14 amino acids. Germline CDR1 is GTSNPN and CDR2 is SVGIG (reference sequence). V lost 3 bases, J lost 2 bases, and 3 bases stayed unmatched. The CDR3 protein is CAWRELAGAYEQYF. CDR3 sequence (DNA): TGTGCCTGGAGGGAACTAGCGGGAGCCTACGAGCAGTACTTC.

The CDR3 DNA is TGTGCCAGCAGTGAATACAAGGTGGCAGGGGTCACCTACGAGCAGTACTTC. Protein sequence: CASSEYKVAGVTYEQYF. The chain carries TRBV25-1 and TRBJ2-7; tentatively, D is TRBD1 (6 bases). The germline CDR1 and CDR2 sequences are MGHDK and SYGVNS. The germline V and J ends were trimmed by 0 bases and 2 bases, with 17 bases remaining between them. The CDR3 consists of 17 residues.

CDR3 protein: CASSREGQGGVEQFF. The CDR3 bases are TGTGCCAGCAGCCGAGAGGGTCAAGGGGGGGTTGAGCAGTTCTTC. The rearrangement uses TRBV13 and TRBJ2-1; perhaps TRBD2 as D (7 bases). Between the trimmed V and J ends, which lost 5 bases and 9 bases, there was a span of 20 bases. CDR3 length equals 15 residues. The germline gives CDR1 PRHDT, CDR2 FYEKMQ (reference sequence).

The chain carries TRBV7-2 and TRBJ1-5; a possible D gene is TRBD1 (5 bases). The CDR3 spans 13 residues. V shed 7 bases and J shed 4 bases, with 11 bases lying between them. Germline loops: CDR1 SGHTA, CDR2 FQGNSA. CDR3: CASTRGGNQPQHF. The CDR3 DNA reads as TGTGCCAGCACCCGGGGGGGGAATCAGCCCCAGCATTTT.

The DNA of the CDR3 is TGCGCCAGCAGCCAAGATAGGAGGAGTCGGGAGCAGTTCTTC. It is translated as CASSQDRRSREQFF. The V and J genes are TRBV4-1 and TRBJ2-1; a weak D match, TRBD2 (5 bases). Germline V lookup: CDR1 MGHRA, CDR2 YSYEKL. The CDR3 is made up of 14 amino acids. Deletions cut 0 bases from V and 10 bases from J, with 13 bases between.

The chain couples TRBV6-5 to TRBJ1-2, with a possible D match to TRBD1 (5 bases). The germline V gene has CDR1 MNHEY and CDR2 SVGAGI. V was pared by 5 bases and J by 6 bases, with 13 bases between. This CDR3 is built from 13 residues. This chain's CDR3 is CASSRTSLDGYTF. Here the CDR3 DNA reads TGTGCCAGCAGTCGGACAAGCCTTGATGGCTACACCTTC.

V gene TRBV28 combines with J gene TRBJ1-4, with 8 bases that match TRBD1. This CDR3 comprises 17 residues. Trimming removed 7 bases from V and 3 bases from J; junction bases left unmatched: 13. The germline V gene encodes CDR1 MDHEN and CDR2 SYDVKM. As DNA, the CDR3 is TGTGCCAGCATTGGACAGGGAGTTTGGAGAGCTAATGAAAAACTGTTTTTT. Translation gives CASIGQGVWRANEKLFF. The full variable domain, its missing parts supplied by reference TRBV28 and TRBJ1-4, is DVKVTQSSRYLVKRTGEKVFLECVQDMDHENMFWYRQDPGLGLRLIYFSYDVKMKEKGDIPEGYSVSREKKERFSLILESASTNQTSMYLCASIGQGVWRANEKLFFGSGTQLSVL.

This chain joins TRBV19 and TRBJ1-2; TRBD1 aligns across 9 bases. CDR1 is LNHDA and CDR2 is SQIVND in the germline V gene (reference sequence). J was trimmed by 4 bases and V by 5 bases; bases with no gene match: 11. The CDR3 loop spans 16 amino acids. DNA for the CDR3: TGTGCCAGTAGTGTGGACGGACAGGGGACCTCCTATGGCTACACCTTC. This translates into CASSVDGQGTSYGYTF.